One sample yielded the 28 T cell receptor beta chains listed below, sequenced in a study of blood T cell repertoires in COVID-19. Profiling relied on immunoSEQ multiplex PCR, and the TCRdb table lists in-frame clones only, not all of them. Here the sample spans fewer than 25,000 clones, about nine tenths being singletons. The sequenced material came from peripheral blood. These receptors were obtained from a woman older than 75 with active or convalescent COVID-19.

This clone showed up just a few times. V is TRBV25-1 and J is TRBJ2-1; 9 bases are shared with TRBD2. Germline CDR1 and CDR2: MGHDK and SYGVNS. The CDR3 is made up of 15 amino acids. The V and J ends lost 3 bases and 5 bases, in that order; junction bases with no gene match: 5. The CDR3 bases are TGTGCCAGCAGTGAGGCGGGAGGGCCCCACAATGAGCAGTTCTTC. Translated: CASSEAGGPHNEQFF.

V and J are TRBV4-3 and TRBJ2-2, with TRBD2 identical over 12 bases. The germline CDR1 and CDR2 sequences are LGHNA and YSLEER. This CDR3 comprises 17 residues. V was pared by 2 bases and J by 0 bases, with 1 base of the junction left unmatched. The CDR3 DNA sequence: TGCGCCAGCAGCCAAAGGACTAGCGGGACGAACACCGGGGAGCTGTTTTTT. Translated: CASSQRTSGTNTGELFF.

In nucleotides, the CDR3 is TGTGCCAGCTCACCAGTCGGACAGGGGGGCACAGATACGCAGTATTTT. Its protein product is CASSPVGQGGTDTQYF. V gene TRBV18 combines with J gene TRBJ2-3, with TRBD1 matching 10 bases. The germline V gene has CDR1 KGHSH and CDR2 LQKENI. This CDR3 has 16 amino acids. Trimming took 2 bases from V and 1 from J; bases not matched to a gene: 3.

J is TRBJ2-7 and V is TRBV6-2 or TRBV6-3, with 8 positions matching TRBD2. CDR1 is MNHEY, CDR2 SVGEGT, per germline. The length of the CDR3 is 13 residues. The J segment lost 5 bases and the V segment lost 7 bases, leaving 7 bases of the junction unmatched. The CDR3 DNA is TGTGCCAGCAACCCATCGGGAGGGAACGAGCAGTACTTC. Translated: CASNPSGGNEQYF.

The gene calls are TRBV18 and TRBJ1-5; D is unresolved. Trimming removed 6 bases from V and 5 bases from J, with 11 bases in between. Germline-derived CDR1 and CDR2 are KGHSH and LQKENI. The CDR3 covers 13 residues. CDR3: CASSKGVDQPQHF. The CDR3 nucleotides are TGTGCCAGCTCTAAGGGAGTGGATCAGCCCCAGCATTTT.

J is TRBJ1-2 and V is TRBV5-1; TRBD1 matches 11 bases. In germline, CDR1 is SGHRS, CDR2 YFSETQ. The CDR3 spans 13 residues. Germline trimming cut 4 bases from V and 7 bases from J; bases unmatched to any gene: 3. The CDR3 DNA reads TGCGCCAGCAGCCCTGGGACAGGGGGTGGCTACACCTTC. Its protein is CASSPGTGGGYTF.

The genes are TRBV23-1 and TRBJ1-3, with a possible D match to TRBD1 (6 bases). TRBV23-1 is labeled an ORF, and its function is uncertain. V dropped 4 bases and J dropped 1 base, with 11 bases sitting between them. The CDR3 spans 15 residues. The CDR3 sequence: CASSRSGTSGNTIYF. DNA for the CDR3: TGCGCCAGCAGTCGTTCAGGGACATCTGGAAACACCATATATTTT.

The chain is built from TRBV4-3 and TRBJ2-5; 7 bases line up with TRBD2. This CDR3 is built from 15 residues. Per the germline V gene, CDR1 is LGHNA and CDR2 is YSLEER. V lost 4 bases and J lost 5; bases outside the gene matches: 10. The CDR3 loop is CASSLGEGFRETQYF. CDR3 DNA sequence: TGCGCCAGCAGCCTGGGGGAGGGGTTCCGGGAGACCCAGTACTTC.

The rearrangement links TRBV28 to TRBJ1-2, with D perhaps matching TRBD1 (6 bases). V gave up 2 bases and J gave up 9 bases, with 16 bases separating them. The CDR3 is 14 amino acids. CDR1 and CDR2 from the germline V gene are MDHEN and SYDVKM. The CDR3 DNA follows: TGTGCCAGCAGTTTAGGGGGCCAGGGGCCGAGCTACACCTTC. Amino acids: CASSLGGQGPSYTF.

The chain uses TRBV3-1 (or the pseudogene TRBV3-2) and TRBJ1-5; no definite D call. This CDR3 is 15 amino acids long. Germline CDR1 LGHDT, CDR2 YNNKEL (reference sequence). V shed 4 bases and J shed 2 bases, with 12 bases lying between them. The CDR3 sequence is CASSPGTWGNQPQHF. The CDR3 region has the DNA TGTGCCAGCAGCCCGGGAACATGGGGCAATCAGCCCCAGCATTTT.

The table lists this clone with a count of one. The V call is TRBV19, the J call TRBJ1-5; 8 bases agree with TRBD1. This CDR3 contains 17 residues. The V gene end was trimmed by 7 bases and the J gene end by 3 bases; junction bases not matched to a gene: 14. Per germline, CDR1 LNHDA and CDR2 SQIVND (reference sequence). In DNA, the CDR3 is TGTGCCAGTACCCCCTTTGTAGGACAGGGCTACAATCAGCCCCAGCATTTT. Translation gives CASTPFVGQGYNQPQHF.

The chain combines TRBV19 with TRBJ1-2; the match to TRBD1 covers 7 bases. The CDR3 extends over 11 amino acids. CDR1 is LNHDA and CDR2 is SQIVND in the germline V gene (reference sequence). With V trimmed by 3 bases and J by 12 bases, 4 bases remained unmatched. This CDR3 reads CASSIRTGHTF. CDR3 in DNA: TGTGCCAGTAGTATTCGGACAGGACACACCTTC.

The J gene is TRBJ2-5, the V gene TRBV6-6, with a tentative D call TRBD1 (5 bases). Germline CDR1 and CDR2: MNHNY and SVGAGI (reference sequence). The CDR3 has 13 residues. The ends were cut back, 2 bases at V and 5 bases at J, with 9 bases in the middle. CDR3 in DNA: TGTGCCAGCAGTTACGACAGTAGGGAGACCCAGTACTTC. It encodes CASSYDSRETQYF.

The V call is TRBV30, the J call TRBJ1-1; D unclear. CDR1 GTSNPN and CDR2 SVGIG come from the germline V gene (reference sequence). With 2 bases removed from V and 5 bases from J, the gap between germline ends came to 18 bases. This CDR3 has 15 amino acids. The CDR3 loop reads CAWSLGRFTSTEAFF. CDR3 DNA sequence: TGTGCCTGGAGTCTGGGGAGGTTTACCTCAACTGAAGCTTTCTTT.

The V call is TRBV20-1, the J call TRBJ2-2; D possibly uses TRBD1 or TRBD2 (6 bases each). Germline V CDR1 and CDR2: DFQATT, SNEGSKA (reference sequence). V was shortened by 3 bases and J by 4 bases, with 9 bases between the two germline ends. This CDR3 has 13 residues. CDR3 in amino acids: CSASEGGTGELFF. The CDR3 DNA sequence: TGCAGTGCTAGTGAGGGGGGCACCGGGGAGCTGTTTTTT.

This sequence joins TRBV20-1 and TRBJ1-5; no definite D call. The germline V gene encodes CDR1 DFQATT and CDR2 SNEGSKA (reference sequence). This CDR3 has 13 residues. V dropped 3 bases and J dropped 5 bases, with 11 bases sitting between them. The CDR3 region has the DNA TGCAGTGCTAGTACCAGGCTGGATCAGCCCCAGCATTTT. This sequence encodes CSASTRLDQPQHF.

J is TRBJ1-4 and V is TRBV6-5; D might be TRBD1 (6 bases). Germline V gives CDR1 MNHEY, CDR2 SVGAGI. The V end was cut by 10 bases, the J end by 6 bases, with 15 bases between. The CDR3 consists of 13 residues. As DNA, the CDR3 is TGTGCCATCGAATCGGACAGCTATGAAAAACTGTTTTTT. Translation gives CAIESDSYEKLFF.

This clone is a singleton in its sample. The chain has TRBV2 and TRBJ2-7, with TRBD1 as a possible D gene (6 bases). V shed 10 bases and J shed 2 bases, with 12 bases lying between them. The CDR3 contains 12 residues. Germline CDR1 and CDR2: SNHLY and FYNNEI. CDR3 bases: TGTGCCACCAGGACAGATCCCTACGAGCAGTACTTC. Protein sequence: CATRTDPYEQYF.

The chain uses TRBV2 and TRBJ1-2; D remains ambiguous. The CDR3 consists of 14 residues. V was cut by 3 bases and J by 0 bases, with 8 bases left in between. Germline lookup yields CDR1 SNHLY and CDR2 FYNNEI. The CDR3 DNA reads TGTGCCAGCAGTGATGGCCGATCTAACTATGGCTACACCTTC. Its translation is CASSDGRSNYGYTF.

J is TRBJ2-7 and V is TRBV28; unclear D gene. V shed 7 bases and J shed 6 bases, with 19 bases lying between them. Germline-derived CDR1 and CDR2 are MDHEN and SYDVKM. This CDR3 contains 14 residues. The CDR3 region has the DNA TGTGCCAGCAAATCCCAGTCAAGAAATGGCGAGCAGTACTTC. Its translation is CASKSQSRNGEQYF.

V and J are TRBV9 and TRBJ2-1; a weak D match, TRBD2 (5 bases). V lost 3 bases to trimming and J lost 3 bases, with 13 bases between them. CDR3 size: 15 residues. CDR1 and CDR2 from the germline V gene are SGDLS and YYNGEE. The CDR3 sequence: CASSAEATVYNEQFF. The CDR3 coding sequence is TGTGCCAGCAGCGCGGAGGCCACTGTCTACAATGAGCAGTTCTTC.

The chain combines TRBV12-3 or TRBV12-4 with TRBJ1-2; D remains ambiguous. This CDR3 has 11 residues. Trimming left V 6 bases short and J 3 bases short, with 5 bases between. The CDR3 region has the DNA TGTGCCAGCAGAGCTGACTATGGCTACACCTTC. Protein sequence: CASRADYGYTF.

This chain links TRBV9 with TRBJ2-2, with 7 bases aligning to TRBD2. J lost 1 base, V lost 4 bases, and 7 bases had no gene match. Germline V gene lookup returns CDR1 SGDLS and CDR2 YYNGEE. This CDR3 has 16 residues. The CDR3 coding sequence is TGTGCCAGCAGCCCCGCGGGGGATGTGAACACCGGGGAGCTGTTTTTT. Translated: CASSPAGDVNTGELFF.

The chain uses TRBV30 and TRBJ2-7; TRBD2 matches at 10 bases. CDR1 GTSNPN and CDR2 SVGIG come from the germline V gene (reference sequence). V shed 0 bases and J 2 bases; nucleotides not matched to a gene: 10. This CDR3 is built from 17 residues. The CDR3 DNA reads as TGTGCCTGGAGTGTACGCTCGGGACTAGCGACCGCCTACGAGCAGTACTTC. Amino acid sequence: CAWSVRSGLATAYEQYF.

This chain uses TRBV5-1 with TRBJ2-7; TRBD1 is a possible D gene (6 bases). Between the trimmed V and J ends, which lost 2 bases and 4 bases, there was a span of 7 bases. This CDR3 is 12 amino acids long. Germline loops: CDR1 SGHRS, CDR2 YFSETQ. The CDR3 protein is CASSLGQYEQYF. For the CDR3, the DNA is TGCGCCAGCAGCTTAGGACAGTACGAGCAGTACTTC.

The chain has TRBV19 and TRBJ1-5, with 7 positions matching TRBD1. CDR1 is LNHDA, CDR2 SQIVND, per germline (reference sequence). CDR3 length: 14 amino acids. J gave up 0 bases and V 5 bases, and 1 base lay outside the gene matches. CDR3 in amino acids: CASSHRGSNQPQHF. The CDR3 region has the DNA TGTGCCAGTAGTCACAGGGGTAGCAATCAGCCCCAGCATTTT.

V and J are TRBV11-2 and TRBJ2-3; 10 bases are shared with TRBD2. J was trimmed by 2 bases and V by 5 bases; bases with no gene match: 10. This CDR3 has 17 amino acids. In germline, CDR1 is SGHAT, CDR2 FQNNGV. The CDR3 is CASSPMGGLAATDTQYF. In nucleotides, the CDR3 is TGTGCCAGCAGCCCAATGGGAGGACTAGCGGCCACAGATACGCAGTATTTT.

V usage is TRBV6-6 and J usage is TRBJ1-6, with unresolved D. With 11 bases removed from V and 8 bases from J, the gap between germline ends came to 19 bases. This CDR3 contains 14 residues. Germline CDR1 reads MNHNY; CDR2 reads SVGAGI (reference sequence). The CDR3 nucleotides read TGTGCCGGAGCAGAGTCACAGCGGCATTCACCCCTCCACTTT. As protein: CAGAESQRHSPLHF.